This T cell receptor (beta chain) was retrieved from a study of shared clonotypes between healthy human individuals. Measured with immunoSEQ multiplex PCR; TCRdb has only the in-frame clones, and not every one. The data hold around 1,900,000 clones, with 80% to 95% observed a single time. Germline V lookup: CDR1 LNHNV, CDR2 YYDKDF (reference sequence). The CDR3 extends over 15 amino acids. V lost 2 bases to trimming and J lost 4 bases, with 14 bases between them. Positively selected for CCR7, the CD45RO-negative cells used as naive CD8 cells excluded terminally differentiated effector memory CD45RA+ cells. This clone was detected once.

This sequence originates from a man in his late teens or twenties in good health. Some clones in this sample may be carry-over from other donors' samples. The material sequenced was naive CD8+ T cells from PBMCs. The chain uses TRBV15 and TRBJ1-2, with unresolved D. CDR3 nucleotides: TGTGCCACCAGCAGACGGGAGTCACAGACCTATGGCTACACCTTC. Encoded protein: CATSRRESQTYGYTF. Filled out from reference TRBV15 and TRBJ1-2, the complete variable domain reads DAMVIQNPRYQVTQFGKPVTLSCSQTLNHNVMYWYQQKSSQAPKLLFHYYDKDFNNEADTPDNFQSRRPNTSFCFLDIRSPGLGDTAMYLCATSRRESQTYGYTFGSGTRLTVV.